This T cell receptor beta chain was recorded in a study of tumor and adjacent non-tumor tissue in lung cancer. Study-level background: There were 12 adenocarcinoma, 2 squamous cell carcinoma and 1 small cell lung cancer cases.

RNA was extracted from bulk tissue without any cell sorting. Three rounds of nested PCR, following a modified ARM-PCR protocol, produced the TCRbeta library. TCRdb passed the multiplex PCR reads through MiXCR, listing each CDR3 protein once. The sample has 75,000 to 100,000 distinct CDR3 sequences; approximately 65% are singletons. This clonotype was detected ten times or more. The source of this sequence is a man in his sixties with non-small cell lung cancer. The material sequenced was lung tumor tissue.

CDR3: CASTTRAEKLFF. The CDR3 nucleotides are TGTGCCAGCACTACTCGAGCTGAAAAACTGTTTTTT. This chain links TRBV12-3 or TRBV12-4 with TRBJ1-4; D is unresolved. Trimming removed 7 bases from V and 7 bases from J, with 10 bases in between. CDR3 length: 12 residues.